The rows below give T cell receptor beta chains drawn from one sample of a study of blood T cell repertoires in COVID-19. Generated by immunoSEQ multiplex PCR, the TCRdb table keeps only in-frame clones and is missing some. This sample has around 160,000 clones, with 75% to 85% found just once. The specimen was PBMCs or T cells enriched from blood (not recorded which). The receptors were sampled from a man in his forties or fifties who had recovered from COVID-19. CDR3s include the opening cysteine and the closing phenylalanine or tryptophan. The D gene is left open where the match is weak. Where a row states a size, it is once, few, many or the class of an expanded clone; other rows omit it.

v_gene	j_gene	d_gene	abundance	CDR3nt	CDR3aa
TRBV29-1	TRBJ2-1	.	.	TGCAGCGTTGCGCGGGGATGGGATGAGCAGTTCTTC	CSVARGWDEQFF
TRBV5-6	TRBJ1-6	.	.	TGTGCCAGCAGCCCTCTATCTGGCTCCTATAATTCACCCCTCCACTTT	CASSPLSGSYNSPLHF
TRBV7-8	TRBJ2-6	.	.	TGTGCCAGCAGCTTAAAGGGGGACCGAAGCTCTGGGGCCAACGTCCTGACTTTC	CASSLKGDRSSGANVLTF
TRBV30	TRBJ1-3	TRBD1	few	TGTGCCTGGAACATGGACAGGGTACGGTCTGGAAACACCATATATTTT	CAWNMDRVRSGNTIYF
TRBV30	TRBJ1-5	.	few	TGTGCCTGGAGTGGCGTTGCAGGGTCAACTAGCAATCAGCCCCAGCATTTT	CAWSGVAGSTSNQPQHF
TRBV2	TRBJ1-5	TRBD1	.	TGTGCCAGCAGTTGGACAGGCAAAAATCAGCCCCAGCATTTT	CASSWTGKNQPQHF
TRBV7-9	TRBJ1-2	TRBD1	few	TGTGCCAGCAGTCCCCGGACAGGAGGGATCTATGGCTACACCTTC	CASSPRTGGIYGYTF
TRBV5-1	TRBJ1-1	.	.	TGCGCCAGCAGCACCGGACACGGAATGAACACTGAAGCTTTCTTT	CASSTGHGMNTEAFF
TRBV19	TRBJ1-1	.	.	TGTGCCAGTAGTCAAGGGGATCGGAACACTGAAGCTTTCTTT	CASSQGDRNTEAFF
TRBV11-2	TRBJ1-2	TRBD1	.	TGTGCCAGCAGCTCTAGGACAGGAGAGTATGGCTACACCTTC	CASSSRTGEYGYTF
TRBV11-3	TRBJ2-1	.	.	TGTGCCAGCAGCCATCGGCCAGGGGAAGTATTCGATGAGCAGTTCTTC	CASSHRPGEVFDEQFF
TRBV7-3	TRBJ2-5	TRBD2	.	TGTGCCAGCAGCTCTGGACTAGCCAGCGCGACCCAGTACTTC	CASSSGLASATQYF
TRBV10-3	TRBJ2-2	.	.	TGTGCCATCAGTGAGTCCGTAAGCACCGTATCCGGGGAGCTGTTTTTT	CAISESVSTVSGELFF
TRBV30	TRBJ1-2	TRBD1	.	TGTGCCTGGAGTTCAGGGGGCGGGTATGGCTACACCTTC	CAWSSGGGYGYTF
TRBV4-1	TRBJ1-2	.	.	TGCGCCAGCAGCCAGAGGCCAGGGGATGTGGACACCTTC	CASSQRPGDVDTF
TRBV7-7	TRBJ2-2	TRBD1	.	TGTGCCAGCAGCTCCGGACAGGGGGCGAACACCGGGGAGCTGTTTTTT	CASSSGQGANTGELFF
TRBV6-5	TRBJ1-2	.	.	TGTGCCAGCAACCTTCTCGAGAGCTATGGCTACACCTTC	CASNLLESYGYTF
TRBV3-1/TRBV3-2	TRBJ2-1	.	once	TGTGCCAGCAGCCAAGTTGTGGGGGGGCTTTACAATGAGCAGTTCTTC	CASSQVVGGLYNEQFF
TRBV30	TRBJ2-5	TRBD1	.	TGTGCCTGGAGTGTACGGGACAGGGGAGTATCGGGGAAGGAGACCCAGTACTTC	CAWSVRDRGVSGKETQYF
TRBV28	TRBJ1-1	.	once	TGTGCCAGCAGCGGGTTCCCAAGTGACACTGAAGCTTTCTTT	CASSGFPSDTEAFF
TRBV9	TRBJ2-1	TRBD2	.	TGTGCCAGCAGCACAGGCCCTAGCGGGGGGGCGAATGAGCAGTTCTTC	CASSTGPSGGANEQFF
TRBV7-9	TRBJ2-1	TRBD2	.	TGTGCCAGCAGCTTAACTAGCGGGGCCTACAATGAGCAGTTCTTC	CASSLTSGAYNEQFF
TRBV19	TRBJ2-5	.	.	TGTGCCAGTAGTATAGATGGAGACGCACCCAAGCGGCCCCAGTACTTC	CASSIDGDAPKRPQYF
TRBV21-1	TRBJ1-2	.	.	TGTGCCAGCCCCCGGACAGGCTACACCTTC	CASPRTGYTF
TRBV11-3	TRBJ1-1	.	.	TGTGCCAGCAGCCCGGGTGGCGTCAACACTGAAGCTTTCTTT	CASSPGGVNTEAFF
TRBV5-1	TRBJ1-6	.	.	TGCGCCAGCAGCTCAGAGACAAACTCCTATAATTCACCCCTCCACTTT	CASSSETNSYNSPLHF
TRBV5-6	TRBJ2-5	.	.	TGTGCCAGCAGCTTGACTGGGGGGGGCGAGACCCAGTACTTC	CASSLTGGGETQYF
TRBV5-1	TRBJ2-2	TRBD2	.	TGCGCCACTAGCGGGGGTGACACCGGGGAGCTGTTTTTT	CATSGGDTGELFF
TRBV3-1/TRBV3-2	TRBJ1-1	.	few	TGTGCCAGCAGCCAGTCAGGGGCATCGACTGAAGCTTTCTTT	CASSQSGASTEAFF
TRBV7-3	TRBJ1-3	.	.	TGTGCCAGCAGCTTATGGGGAGGGGCGGGAAACACCATATATTTT	CASSLWGGAGNTIYF
TRBV4-1	TRBJ1-2	TRBD1	.	TGCGCCAGCAGCCAAGTAGGGGGCGCAGACTATGGCTACACCTTC	CASSQVGGADYGYTF
TRBV5-1	TRBJ2-7	.	.	TGCGCCAGCAGACTTACTAGCTCTTTCTCCTACGAGCAGTACTTC	CASRLTSSFSYEQYF
TRBV18	TRBJ2-7	.	.	TGTGCCAGCTCACCAAGCGGGGACACGGATAAAGAGCAGTACTTC	CASSPSGDTDKEQYF
TRBV30	TRBJ1-5	.	once	TGTGCCTGGAGTGTACAGTGGGGCAATCAGCCCCAGCATTTT	CAWSVQWGNQPQHF
TRBV28	TRBJ1-2	.	few	TGTGCCAGCAGTTTATTTGGACGAGGCCAGGGGAACTATGGCTACACCTTC	CASSLFGRGQGNYGYTF
TRBV6-5	TRBJ1-1	.	.	TGTGCCAGCAGTTACGTGGTCACAGGCCCTATTGAAGCTTTCTTT	CASSYVVTGPIEAFF
TRBV2	TRBJ2-7	TRBD1	few	TGTGCCAGCAACGACGACAGGGAATTCTCCGAGCAGTACTTC	CASNDDREFSEQYF
TRBV7-3	TRBJ2-6	.	.	TGTGCCAGCAGCTTAACGTGGGGGGCTGGGGCCAACGTCCTGACTTTC	CASSLTWGAGANVLTF
TRBV23-1	TRBJ1-1	TRBD1	.	TGCGCCAGCAGTCAAGGGGGGAACAGGGGTCACACTGAAGCTTTCTTT	CASSQGGNRGHTEAFF
TRBV27	TRBJ1-3	.	once	TGTGCCAGCAGTCCCCGGACTGGCTCTGGAAACACCATATATTTT	CASSPRTGSGNTIYF
TRBV3-1/TRBV3-2	TRBJ2-7	TRBD2	.	TGTGCCAGCAGCCCGCGGGGGGCTTCCTACGAGCAGTACTTC	CASSPRGASYEQYF
TRBV10-3	TRBJ2-3	TRBD2	.	TGTGCCATCAGTGTGAGCGGGGCGGTAGATACGCAGTATTTT	CAISVSGAVDTQYF
TRBV3-1/TRBV3-2	TRBJ1-3	.	.	TGTGCCAGCAGCCAACAAGGGGTCGCTGGAAACACCATATATTTT	CASSQQGVAGNTIYF